Below, one TCR beta chain is given with its context. Which antigen it targets is not known. Per-base quality was not reported, and no clone a single base away is much larger than it. This record belongs to a study of blood T cell repertoires in COVID-19 (dated by TCRdb to 2020 to 2022). At the level of the whole study: Samples covering the acute and convalescent phases of COVID-19 were provided by collaborators in the United States, Italy and Spain. HLA class I and class II types, where available, came from metadata supplied by the sample provider rather than from assay-based typing. The samples were drawn from the first 160 participants of the ongoing ImmuneRACE study and from 1,254 subjects provided by 6 global collaborators. Deeply sampled blood TCRbeta repertoires from subjects exposed to, actively infected with, or recovered from COVID-19 were included in the dataset. The sample metadata nearly always contained a de-identified subject ID, COVID-19 status, age in years and sex. The repertoires were released in a freely available public database meant as a resource for research on the immune response to SARS-CoV-2. The prospective study material was composed of cDNA or gDNA derived from T cells, B-cell-depleted T cells, or PBMCs.

TCRbeta CDR3 regions were amplified from genomic DNA using the immunoSEQ Assay, a bias-controlled multiplex PCR. The source study handled its data this way. Within the assay, amplification of reference gene primers was used to estimate how many nucleated cells each sample contained. To quantify the absolute abundance of each unique TCRbeta CDR3 rearrangement, sequence reads were collapsed and filtered. For each sample, productive Simpson clonality was calculated by taking the square root of Simpson's diversity index across productive rearrangements. Here the immuneACCESS table is served through TCRdb, limited to in-frame sequences with V and J called. Missing clones are a known gap in these copies; in checked studies unresolved V genes cover under half, and the rest lacks a known reason. From that table come the V and J calls and clone size; the DNA was used to work out D and trimming. The sample yields about 92,000 clones; 75% to 85% were counted once. 10% of the sample is in the top ten clones.

Collaborating institutions collected whole blood in K2EDTA tubes following their own protocols. Collaborator samples were shipped for TCRbeta analysis as frozen whole blood, isolated PBMCs, or DNA extracted from either sample type. The germline V gene gives CDR1 as SNHLY and CDR2 as FYNNEI. The CDR3, from cysteine to phenylalanine, totals 12 residues. Just CDR3 DNA is preserved here, 36 bases in frame from base 1. Study-wide conclusions, independent of this receptor: How much clinical and demographic metadata was included differed by source and by participant, and the metadata was provided uncurated.

The sequence was obtained from a woman between 65 and 79 years old with acute or convalescent COVID-19. The rearrangement joined TRBV2 to TRBJ1-6; perhaps TRBD1 is the D gene, with 5 bases matching. The sample consisted of peripheral blood. The CDR3 here reads CATKMGHSPLHF. At the DNA level, the sequence is TGTGCAACCAAGATGGGGCATTCACCCCTCCACTTT.